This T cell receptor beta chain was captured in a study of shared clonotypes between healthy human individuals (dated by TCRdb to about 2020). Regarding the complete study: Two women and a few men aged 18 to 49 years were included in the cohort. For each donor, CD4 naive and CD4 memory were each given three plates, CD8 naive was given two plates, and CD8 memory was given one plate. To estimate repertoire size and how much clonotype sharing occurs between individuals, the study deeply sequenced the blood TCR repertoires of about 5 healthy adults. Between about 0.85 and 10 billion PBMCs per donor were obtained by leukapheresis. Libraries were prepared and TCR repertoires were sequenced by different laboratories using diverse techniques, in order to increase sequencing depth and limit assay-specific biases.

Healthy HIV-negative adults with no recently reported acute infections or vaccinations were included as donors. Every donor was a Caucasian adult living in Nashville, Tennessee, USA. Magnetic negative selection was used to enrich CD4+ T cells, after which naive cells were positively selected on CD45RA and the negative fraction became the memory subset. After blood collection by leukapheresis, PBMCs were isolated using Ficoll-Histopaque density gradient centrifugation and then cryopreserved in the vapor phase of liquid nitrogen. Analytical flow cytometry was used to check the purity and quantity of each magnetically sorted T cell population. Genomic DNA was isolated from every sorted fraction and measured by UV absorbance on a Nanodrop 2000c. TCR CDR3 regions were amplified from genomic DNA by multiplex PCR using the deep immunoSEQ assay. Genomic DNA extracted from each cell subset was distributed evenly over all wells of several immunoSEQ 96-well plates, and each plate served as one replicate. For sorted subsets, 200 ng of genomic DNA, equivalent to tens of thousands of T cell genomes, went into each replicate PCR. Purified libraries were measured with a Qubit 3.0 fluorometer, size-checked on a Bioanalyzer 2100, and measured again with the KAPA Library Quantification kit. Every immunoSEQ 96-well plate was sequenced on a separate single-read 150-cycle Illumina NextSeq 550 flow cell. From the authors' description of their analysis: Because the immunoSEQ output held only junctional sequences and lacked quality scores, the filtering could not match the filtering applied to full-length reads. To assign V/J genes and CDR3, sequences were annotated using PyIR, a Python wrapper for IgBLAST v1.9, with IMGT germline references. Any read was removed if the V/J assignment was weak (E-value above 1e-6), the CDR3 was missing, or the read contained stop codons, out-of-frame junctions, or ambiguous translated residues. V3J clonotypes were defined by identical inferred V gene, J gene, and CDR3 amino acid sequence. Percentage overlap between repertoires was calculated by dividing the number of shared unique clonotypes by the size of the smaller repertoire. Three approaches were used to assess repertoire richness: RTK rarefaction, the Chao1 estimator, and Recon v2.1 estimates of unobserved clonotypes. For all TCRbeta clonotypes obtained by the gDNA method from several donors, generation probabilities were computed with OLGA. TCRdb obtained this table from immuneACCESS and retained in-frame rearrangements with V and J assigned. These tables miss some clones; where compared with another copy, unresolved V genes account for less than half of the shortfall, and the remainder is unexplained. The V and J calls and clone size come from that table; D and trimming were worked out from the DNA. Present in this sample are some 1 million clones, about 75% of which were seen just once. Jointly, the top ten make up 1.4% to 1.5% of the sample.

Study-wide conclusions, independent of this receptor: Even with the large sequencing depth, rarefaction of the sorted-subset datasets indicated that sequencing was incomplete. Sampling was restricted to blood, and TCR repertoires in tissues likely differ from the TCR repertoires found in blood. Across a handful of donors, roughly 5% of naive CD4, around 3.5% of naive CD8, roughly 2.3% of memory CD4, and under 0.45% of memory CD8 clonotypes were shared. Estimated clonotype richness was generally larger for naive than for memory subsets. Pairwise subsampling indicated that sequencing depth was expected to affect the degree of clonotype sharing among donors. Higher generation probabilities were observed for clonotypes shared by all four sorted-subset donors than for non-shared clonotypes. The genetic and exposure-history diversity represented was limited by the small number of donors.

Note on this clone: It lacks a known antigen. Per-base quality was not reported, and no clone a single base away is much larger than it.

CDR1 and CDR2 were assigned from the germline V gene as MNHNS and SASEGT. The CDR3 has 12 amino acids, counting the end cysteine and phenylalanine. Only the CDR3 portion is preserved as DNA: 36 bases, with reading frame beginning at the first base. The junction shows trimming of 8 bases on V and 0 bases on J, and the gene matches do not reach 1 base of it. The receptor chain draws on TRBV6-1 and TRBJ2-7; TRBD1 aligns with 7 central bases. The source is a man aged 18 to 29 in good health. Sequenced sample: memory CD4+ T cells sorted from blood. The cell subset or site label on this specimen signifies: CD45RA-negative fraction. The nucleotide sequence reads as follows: TGTGCCAGCGGGGACAGCTCCTACGAGCAGTACTTC. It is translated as CASGDSSYEQYF.